These 7 T cell receptor beta chains share one sample of origin, sequenced in a study of blood T cell repertoires in COVID-19. Repertoires were generated with immunoSEQ multiplex PCR, while TCRdb's copy carries only in-frame clones and drops some. Of around 450,000 clones listed, 75% to 90% are singletons. Sequencing was performed on PBMCs or T cells enriched from blood (not recorded which). The receptors were gathered from a woman aged 18 to 35 who had recovered from COVID-19.

The gene calls are TRBV7-9 and TRBJ2-1, with TRBD1 matching over 7 bases. The CDR3 is 18 amino acids. Trimming took 2 bases from V and 5 from J; bases not matched to a gene: 15. Germline V gene sequence: CDR1 SEHNR, CDR2 FQNEAQ (reference sequence). Here the CDR3 DNA reads TGTGCCAGCAGCTTACCTTCTTTGGGCAGGGGGTTAAACAATGAGCAGTTCTTC. Translating gives CASSLPSLGRGLNNEQFF. The whole variable domain, remainder taken from reference TRBV7-9 and TRBJ2-1, is DTGVSQNPRHKITKRGQNVTFRCDPISEHNRLYWYRQTLGQGPEFLTYFQNEAQLEKSRLLSDRFSAERPKGSFSTLEIQRTEQGDSAMYLCASSLPSLGRGLNNEQFFGPGTRLTVL.

V usage is TRBV10-3 and J usage is TRBJ1-5; TRBD1 matches 9 bases. Germline V CDR1 and CDR2: ENHRY, SYGVKD. Losses at the gene ends were 3 bases for V and 5 bases for J; bases not matched to a gene: 2. This CDR3 is 14 amino acids long. The CDR3: CAISEGQGHQPQHF. The CDR3 coding sequence is TGTGCCATCAGTGAAGGACAGGGGCATCAGCCCCAGCATTTT.

The chain is built from TRBV30 and TRBJ1-6; D gene ambiguous. Germline V gene data show CDR1 as GTSNPN and CDR2 as SVGIG (reference sequence). Trimming shortened V by 2 bases and J by 9 bases, and 14 bases separated the two germline ends. This CDR3 comprises 14 residues. The CDR3 coding sequence is TGTGCCTGGAGTCCCGGGGTTGTAGGTTCACCCCTCCACTTT. Its translation: CAWSPGVVGSPLHF.

The chain links TRBV11-3 to TRBJ2-1; TRBD2 aligns across 8 bases. Trimming at V came to 1 base and at J to 7 bases, leaving 3 bases not matched to a gene. The CDR3 runs 14 residues. Germline V CDR1 and CDR2: SGHNT, YENEEA. Here the CDR3 reads CASSLGGGNNEQFF. The CDR3 DNA is TGTGCCAGCAGCTTAGGCGGGGGGAATAATGAGCAGTTCTTC.

This clone was observed a single time. The rearrangement uses TRBV19 and TRBJ2-7, with 7 positions matching TRBD1. V shed 4 bases and J 2 bases; nucleotides not matched to a gene: 11. Per the germline V gene, CDR1 is LNHDA and CDR2 is SQIVND (reference sequence). The CDR3 extends over 16 amino acids. The CDR3 loop reads CASSKGKGGAPYEQYF. The CDR3 DNA follows: TGTGCCAGTAGTAAAGGAAAAGGGGGCGCCCCCTACGAGCAGTACTTC.

This clone was found a few times. V and J are TRBV10-1 and TRBJ2-1; perhaps TRBD2 as D (7 bases). The V end was cut by 4 bases, the J end by 8 bases, with 15 bases between. Per germline, CDR1 WNHNN and CDR2 SYGVQD (reference sequence). This CDR3 spans 14 amino acids. The CDR3 DNA reads as TGCGCCAGCAGTGTGGGGGGGGCCCCCCATGAGCAGTTCTTC. Protein: CASSVGGAPHEQFF.

The chain carries TRBV20-1 and TRBJ1-1; D perhaps matches TRBD1 (6 bases). CDR3 length: 11 amino acids. Looked up from germline, CDR1 is DFQATT and CDR2 is SNEGSKA (reference sequence). The V and J ends lost 7 bases and 7 bases respectively, with 13 bases between them. CDR3 sequence reads: CSVQRTVEAFF. Written as DNA, the CDR3 is TGCAGTGTCCAGAGGACAGTTGAAGCTTTCTTT.